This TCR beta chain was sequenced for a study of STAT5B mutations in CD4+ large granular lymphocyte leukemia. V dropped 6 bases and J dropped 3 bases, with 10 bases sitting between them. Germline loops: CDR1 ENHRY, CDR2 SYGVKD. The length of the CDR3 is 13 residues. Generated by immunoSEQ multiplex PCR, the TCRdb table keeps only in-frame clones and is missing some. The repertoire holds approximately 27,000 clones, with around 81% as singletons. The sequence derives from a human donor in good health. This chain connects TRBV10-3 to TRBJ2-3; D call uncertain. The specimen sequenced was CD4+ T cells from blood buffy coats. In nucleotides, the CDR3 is TGTGCCATCAGGTCCGGCCGGACAGATACGCAGTATTTT. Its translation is CAIRSGRTDTQYF.